The clone carrying this T cell receptor beta chain was found many times. TCRdb independently ran MiXCR on the RT-PCR reads; one entry per CDR3 protein. Of 550,000 to 600,000 distinct CDR3 sequences detected, 12% appear once; the ten largest clones hold 9.5% to 13%. The data belong to a study of response to subunit inactivated influenza vaccine. The V and J ends lost 6 bases and 4 bases respectively, with 16 bases between them. The CDR3 runs to 15 residues. Germline V gene lookup returns CDR1 MDHEN and CDR2 SYDVKM. The source of this sequence is a man aged 50 or older who received an inactivated influenza vaccine. The chain employs TRBV28 and TRBJ2-1, with unresolved D. The sample in question was PBMCs from blood, obtained on the day of vaccination. DNA of the CDR3: TGTGCCAGCAGCCCAGACTCCAGCCCTTACAATGAGCAGTTCTTC. Protein sequence: CASSPDSSPYNEQFF. The full variable domain, with the rest looked up from reference TRBV28 and TRBJ2-1, is DVKVTQSSRYLVKRTGEKVFLECVQDMDHENMFWYRQDPGLGLRLIYFSYDVKMKEKGDIPEGYSVSREKKERFSLILESASTNQTSMYLCASSPDSSPYNEQFFGPGTRLTVL.